A single sample is the source of the 16 T cell receptor beta chains below, sequenced in a study of blood T cell repertoires in COVID-19. Data came from immunoSEQ multiplex PCR; TCRdb stores just in-frame clones and leaves some out. The sample consists of almost 350,000 clones, 88% of them appearing once. The material sequenced was PBMCs or T cells enriched from blood (not recorded which). These receptor sequences come from a woman aged 25 to 39 who had been exposed to COVID-19.

The chain has TRBV28 and TRBJ1-1; 7 bases align to TRBD1. The ends lost 6 bases at V and 0 bases at J; junction bases unmatched: 10. CDR1 and CDR2 from the germline V gene are MDHEN and SYDVKM. The CDR3 loop spans 16 amino acids. In DNA, the CDR3 is TGTGCCAGCAGCCCATTCGGTGACAGGGTGAACACTGAAGCTTTCTTT. Translation: CASSPFGDRVNTEAFF.

The J gene is TRBJ1-5, the V gene TRBV2; 7 bases map to TRBD1. The germline V gene encodes CDR1 SNHLY and CDR2 FYNNEI. The length of the CDR3 is 13 residues. After removal of 7 bases from V and 7 bases from J, the junction contained 7 bases not matched to a gene. The CDR3 DNA reads TGTGCCAGCAAAGACAGGGCAAGGCAGCCCCAGCATTTT. As protein: CASKDRARQPQHF.

Comments on this clone: The same CDR3 can be traced to other DNA sequences in this sample. The chain joins TRBV27 to TRBJ2-7; the D is unclear. The V end was cut by 1 base, the J end by 7 bases, with 5 bases between. This CDR3 spans 11 amino acids. Germline-derived CDR1 and CDR2 are MNHEY and SMNVEV (reference sequence). The CDR3 coding sequence is TGTGCCAGCAGTTTATACGGTGAGCAGTACTTC. It is translated as CASSLYGEQYF.

With regard to this clone: At one boundary the junction diverges from the germline segment, which might be a read error. The CDR3: CASRGQGIVSAANVLTF. The CDR3 coding sequence is TGTGCCAGCAGGGGACAGGGAATTGTCTCTGCGGCCAACGTCCTGACTTTC. The V call is TRBV28, the J call TRBJ2-6, with TRBD1 matching 9 bases. Germline CDR1 and CDR2: MDHEN and SYDVKM. The CDR3 has 17 residues.

The chain combines TRBV5-1 with TRBJ2-1; tentatively, D is TRBD2 (6 bases). V gave up 4 bases and J gave up 15 bases, with 17 bases separating them. Germline CDR1 is SGHRS and CDR2 is YFSETQ. CDR3 length: 12 amino acids. As DNA, the CDR3 is TGCGCCAGCAGCGGGGGAGGAGAATTCGTGTTCTTC. Translation: CASSGGGEFVFF.

The chain recombines TRBV5-6 with TRBJ1-2; no clear D gene. This CDR3 has 11 residues. CDR1 and CDR2 (germline): SGHDT, YYEEEE. Trimming pared 5 bases from V and 6 bases from J, leaving 8 bases between. The DNA for the CDR3 is TGTGCCAGCAGGGGGAGCGATGGCTACACCTTC. Amino acid sequence: CASRGSDGYTF.

This rearrangement joins TRBV7-9 to TRBJ1-1; D not certain. Trimming cost V 1 base and J 7 bases, with 10 bases left between them. This CDR3 region has 13 residues. Germline loops: CDR1 SEHNR, CDR2 FQNEAQ (reference sequence). The CDR3 DNA reads as TGTGCCAGCAGCTTAGATCGGGGAGTTGAAGCTTTCTTT. Encoded protein: CASSLDRGVEAFF.

This chain uses TRBV11-3 with TRBJ1-2, with D tentatively TRBD1 (6 bases). Trimming stripped 3 bases from V and 3 bases from J, with 17 bases between. In germline, CDR1 is SGHNT, CDR2 YENEEA. The length of the CDR3 is 16 residues. CDR3 loop: CASSFERGGGDYGYTF. The DNA for the CDR3 is TGTGCCAGCAGCTTCGAGAGGGGGGGCGGCGACTATGGCTACACCTTC.

The genes are TRBV19 and TRBJ2-3, with TRBD2 matching 9 bases. The germline CDR1 and CDR2 sequences are LNHDA and SQIVND (reference sequence). The CDR3 covers 15 residues. V lost 4 bases to trimming and J lost 9 bases; unmatched junction nucleotides: 11. CDR3 nucleotide sequence: TGTGCCAGTAGTACCATAGCGGGAGATGTGGAAACGCAGTATTTT. The encoded protein is CASSTIAGDVETQYF.

The DNA of the CDR3 is TGTGCCAGCAGCCGGAGCGTGAGGTCGAACACTGAAGCTTTCTTT. It codes for CASSRSVRSNTEAFF. The chain uses TRBV14 and TRBJ1-1; D is undetermined. Trimming pared 4 bases from V and 1 base from J, leaving 13 bases between. The CDR3 length is 15 residues. Germline V gives CDR1 SGHDN, CDR2 FVKESK.

The J gene is TRBJ2-7, the V gene TRBV3-1 (or the pseudogene TRBV3-2); TRBD2 matches at 7 bases. CDR3 length: 17 residues. J gave up 0 bases and V 0 bases, and 8 bases lay outside the gene matches. The V gene's germline CDR1 is LGHDT and CDR2 YNNKEL (reference sequence). The CDR3 loop reads CASSQDKAGWASYEQYF. CDR3 DNA: TGTGCCAGCAGCCAAGACAAAGCGGGATGGGCCTCCTACGAGCAGTACTTC.

The chain links TRBV9 to TRBJ2-7, with a possible D match to TRBD2 (5 bases). V was shortened by 0 bases and J by 7 bases, with 14 bases between the two germline ends. This CDR3 region has 14 residues. Germline V gene lookup returns CDR1 SGDLS and CDR2 YYNGEE. The DNA of the CDR3 is TGTGCCAGCAGCGTAGGCACAAGGTCGGGGGAGCAGTACTTC. This gives the protein CASSVGTRSGEQYF.

V usage is TRBV3-1 (or the pseudogene TRBV3-2) and J usage is TRBJ2-5; 9 nucleotides agree with TRBD1. CDR3 length: 15 residues. Germline V gives CDR1 LGHDT, CDR2 YNNKEL (reference sequence). V lost 0 bases to trimming and J lost 5 bases; unmatched junction nucleotides: 4. Here the CDR3 reads CASSQDPGTGETQYF. CDR3 nucleotides: TGTGCCAGCAGCCAAGATCCCGGGACAGGGGAGACCCAGTACTTC.

In nucleotides, the CDR3 is TGTGCCAGCAGCCGGGGCAGGGGGTTGATCGGGGAGCTGTTTTTT. It translates to CASSRGRGLIGELFF. The gene calls are TRBV3-1 (or the pseudogene TRBV3-2) and TRBJ2-2; TRBD1 agrees at 7 bases. Germline V gene data show CDR1 as LGHDT and CDR2 as YNNKEL (reference sequence). The CDR3 is 15 amino acids. The ends lost 4 bases at V and 7 bases at J; junction bases unmatched: 9.

CDR3 bases: TGCAGCGCCGAAAATCAGGACAGCTTTTTCACAGATACGCAGTATTTT. It yields the protein CSAENQDSFFTDTQYF. The rearrangement joins TRBV29-1 to TRBJ2-3; maybe TRBD1 (6 bases). Germline lookup yields CDR1 SQVTM and CDR2 ANQGSEA. V was clipped by 7 bases and J by 2 bases, with 22 bases between them. The CDR3 is 16 amino acids.

The CDR3 DNA follows: TGCAGCGTTGAACGGACTAGCGGGAGCGGGGAGCAGTTCTTC. Protein sequence: CSVERTSGSGEQFF. The chain is built from TRBV29-1 and TRBJ2-1; 13 positions match TRBD2. This CDR3 spans 14 amino acids. V lost 2 bases to trimming and J lost 10 bases; unmatched junction nucleotides: 5. Germline V gene lookup returns CDR1 SQVTM and CDR2 ANQGSEA.